Below are 5 T cell receptor beta chains sequenced from a single sample in a study of tissue T cells after allogeneic stem cell transplantation. The repertoire was sequenced with immunoSEQ multiplex PCR; TCRdb's copy has only in-frame clones and lacks some. The table shows about 7,400 clones, with approximately 34% occurring only once. The time point is: mouse harvest day 14 after allogeneic transplant. Each mouse received 10^7 T-cell-depleted marrow cells plus 10^6 splenic CD5+ T cells by tail vein. Input material: skin. These receptors were collected from a female BALB/c mouse given C57BL/6 T cells with graft-versus-host disease after an allogeneic hematopoietic cell transplant.

Of note for this clone: Germline and genes: mouse. The DNA ends 1 residue before the CDR3 does, and the rest of the CDR3 is filled in from the germline J gene. The genes are TRBV17 and TRBJ2-7; TRBD1 is a possible D gene (5 bases). The ends were cut back, 3 bases at V and 7 bases at J, with 7 bases in the middle. This CDR3 has 11 residues. The germline CDR1 and CDR2 sequences are MNHDT and YYDKIL. The sequenced CDR3 bases are TGTGCTAGCAGTAGCGAGGGGGAACAGTAC. Translation gives CASSSEGEQY. In full, the CDR3 reads CASSSEGEQYF.

By its share, this clone is medium-sized (0.01 to 0.1%). Genes here carry mouse names. The read comes to an end 1 residue before the CDR3 does, leaving the germline J gene to fill in the end. V and J are TRBV23 and TRBJ2-7; TRBD1, the table's D call, was not compared with the DNA. This CDR3 is 13 amino acids long. Germline V lookup: CDR1 KGHTA, CDR2 FQNQQP. CDR3 sequence reads: CSSTSGTGNEQYF. The sequenced part of the CDR3 DNA is TGCTCCAGCACCTCCGGGACAGGGAATGAACAGTAC. Combining the CDR3 with reference TRBV23 and TRBJ2-7 gives the whole variable domain DAAVTQKPRYLIKMKGQEAEMKCIPEKGHTAVFWYQQKQSKELKFLIYFQNQQPLDQIDMVKERFSAVCPSSSLCSLGIRTCEAEDSALYLCSSTSGTGNEQYFGPGTRLTVL.

Details on this clone: Germline and genes: mouse. The read ends 1 residue before the CDR3 terminus; that terminus is restored from the germline J gene. The rearrangement links TRBV26 to TRBJ2-4; D is undetermined. Germline V gene lookup returns CDR1 KGHPV and CDR2 FQNQEV (reference sequence). Trimming removed 2 bases at V and 0 bases at J, with 3 bases between. This CDR3 has 13 amino acids. The sequenced CDR3 bases are TGTGCCAGCAGTCTGAATAGTCAAAACACCTTGTAC. Translation: CASSLNSQNTLY. The whole CDR3 protein reads CASSLNSQNTLYF. Full variable domain (missing parts from reference TRBV26 and TRBJ2-4): NSKVIQTPRYLVKGQGQKAKMRCIPEKGHPVVFWYQQNKNNEFKFLINFQNQEVLQQIDMTEKRFSAECPSNSPCSLEIQSSEAGDSALYLCASSLNSQNTLYFGAGTRLSVL.

This clone is medium-sized by share. All gene names here are mouse names. The DNA ends 1 residue before the CDR3 does, and the rest of the CDR3 is filled in from the germline J gene. V gene TRBV19 combines with J gene TRBJ2-1; D ambiguous. CDR3 length: 13 residues. Germline CDR1 reads FNHDT; CDR2 reads SITEND (reference sequence). V was pared by 0 bases and J by 4 bases, with 5 bases between. Partial CDR3 DNA: TGTGCCAGCAGTATAGACCAATATGCTGAGCAGTTC. Protein: CASSIDQYAEQF. The whole CDR3 sequence is CASSIDQYAEQFF.

Only a few counts were recorded for this clone. Mouse germline and gene names are used. The CDR3 end lies 1 residue beyond the end of the read and is filled in from the germline J gene. The V call is TRBV15, the J call TRBJ1-1; 7 bases match TRBD1. CDR3 size: 14 residues. Germline CDR1 SGHND, CDR2 FRSKSL. With 2 bases clipped from V and 0 bases from J, the junction kept 0 bases outside the gene matches. The CDR3 region is CASSLQGANTEVFF. The sequenced CDR3 bases are TGTGCCAGCAGTTTACAGGGGGCAAACACAGAAGTCTTC. Full variable domain (outside the CDR3, taken from reference TRBV15 and TRBJ1-1): DAGVTQTPRHEVAEKGQTIILKCEPVSGHNDLFWYRQTKIQGLELLSYFRSKSLMEDGGAFKDRFKAEMLNSSFSTLKIQPTEPKDSAVYLCASSLQGANTEVFFGKGTRLTVV.